In its sample, the clone carrying this T cell receptor beta chain was seen once. This record belongs to a study of T cell changes during pregnancy in multiple sclerosis. Sequenced by immunoSEQ multiplex PCR; TCRdb stores in-frame clones only, minus some. In the table there are about 57,000 clones, around 92% of which are singletons. Germline values: CDR1 LNHDA, CDR2 SQIVND (reference sequence). Trimming removed 6 bases from V and 1 base from J; junction bases left unmatched: 12. There are 17 residues in the CDR3. This sequence was found in a female donor with multiple sclerosis, enrolled in a pregnancy study. The chain recombines TRBV19 with TRBJ1-1, with TRBD1 matching 9 bases. The sequencing used CD4+ T cells from peripheral blood mononuclear cells, collected in the third trimester of pregnancy. CDR3 residues: CASRYTLDRGENTEAFF. As DNA, the CDR3 is TGTGCCAGTAGGTACACCTTGGACAGGGGTGAGAACACTGAAGCTTTCTTT.